The 10 T cell receptor beta chains below were found in one sample sequenced in a study of blood T cell repertoires in COVID-19. TCRdb's table, derived via immunoSEQ multiplex PCR, lists solely in-frame clones and lacks some. Altogether 120,000 to 150,000 clones are present, roughly 88% being singletons, with the ten largest covering 7.2%. Sequenced: peripheral blood. These receptors all come from a woman between 50 and 59 years old in a cohort sampled during active or convalescent COVID-19.

This chain joins TRBV2 and TRBJ1-4; TRBD1 matches 7 bases. The CDR3 covers 13 residues. Germline lookup yields CDR1 SNHLY and CDR2 FYNNEI. Germline trimming cut 10 bases from V and 5 bases from J; bases unmatched to any gene: 7. The CDR3: CANLDRMNEKLFF. In DNA, the CDR3 is TGTGCCAACCTGGACAGGATGAATGAAAAACTGTTTTTT.

The CDR3 DNA follows: TGCGCCAGCAGCCTTGGACAGGGTGTCACTGAAGCTTTCTTT. Protein sequence: CASSLGQGVTEAFF. This chain joins TRBV4-1 and TRBJ1-1; the match to TRBD1 covers 8 bases. The germline gives CDR1 MGHRA, CDR2 YSYEKL. The trim removed 4 bases at V and 4 bases at J, leaving 5 bases unmatched. The CDR3 has 14 amino acids.

This clone was observed once. V and J are TRBV19 and TRBJ1-2, with unresolved D. Germline V lookup: CDR1 LNHDA, CDR2 SQIVND (reference sequence). V dropped 0 bases and J dropped 4 bases, with 18 bases sitting between them. This CDR3 spans 17 amino acids. CDR3 coding DNA: TGTGCCAGTAGTATAGATCTCCGGGTGGTAGCAGCCTATGGCTACACCTTC. Translated, it gives CASSIDLRVVAAYGYTF.

V is TRBV18 and J is TRBJ2-1, with D perhaps matching TRBD1 (6 bases). V was shortened by 2 bases and J by 7 bases, with 15 bases between the two germline ends. Germline V CDR1 and CDR2: KGHSH, LQKENI. This CDR3 is built from 15 residues. CDR3 bases: TGTGCCAGCTCACCAGAAGGGGGAATATGGAATGAGCAGTTCTTC. Its protein is CASSPEGGIWNEQFF.

V is TRBV2 and J is TRBJ2-5; TRBD2 is a possible D gene (6 bases). Per the germline V gene, CDR1 is SNHLY and CDR2 is FYNNEI. Trimming pared 7 bases from V and 4 bases from J, leaving 16 bases between. CDR3 length: 14 amino acids. This CDR3 is CASTQSGSGETQYF. DNA for the CDR3: TGTGCCAGCACTCAATCGGGTAGCGGAGAGACCCAGTACTTC. Complete variable domain (other parts from reference TRBV2 and TRBJ2-5): EPEVTQTPSHQVTQMGQEVILRCVPISNHLYFYWYRQILGQKVEFLVSFYNNEISEKSEIFDDQFSVERPDGSNFTLKIRSTKLEDSAMYFCASTQSGSGETQYFGPGTRLLVL.

V gene TRBV27 combines with J gene TRBJ1-2; D is undetermined. Germline V gene lookup returns CDR1 MNHEY and CDR2 SMNVEV (reference sequence). Trimming removed 2 bases from V and 5 bases from J, with 9 bases in between. The CDR3 has 13 residues. The DNA for the CDR3 is TGTGCCAGCAGTTTAAACAGCTTTTATGGCTACACCTTC. Translation gives CASSLNSFYGYTF.

This chain links TRBV2 with TRBJ1-1; D is unresolved. The CDR3 loop spans 14 amino acids. V was trimmed by 1 base and J by 3 bases, leaving 9 bases between them. From germline, CDR1 is SNHLY and CDR2 FYNNEI. Here the CDR3 reads CASSEDSGYTEAFF. The DNA for the CDR3 is TGTGCCAGCAGTGAAGACAGTGGCTACACTGAAGCTTTCTTT.

This clone was counted once. The chain is built from TRBV14 and TRBJ1-2; TRBD1 matches 11 bases. V was clipped by 6 bases and J by 5 bases; unmatched bases: 5. Germline V CDR1 and CDR2: SGHDN, FVKESK. This CDR3 has 14 residues. CDR3 sequence (DNA): TGTGCCAGCAGACCCGGGACAGGGGGTTATGGCTACACCTTC. This translates into CASRPGTGGYGYTF.

This clone has a single count. The chain has TRBV6-5 and TRBJ2-1; D may be TRBD1 (8 bases). This CDR3 spans 13 amino acids. From germline, CDR1 is MNHEY and CDR2 SVGAGI. V dropped 6 bases and J dropped 7 bases, with 13 bases sitting between them. This CDR3 is CASRQQGGNEQFF. The CDR3 region has the DNA TGTGCCAGCAGGCAACAGGGGGGGAATGAGCAGTTCTTC.

The V gene is TRBV18, the J gene TRBJ2-5; D perhaps matches TRBD1 (6 bases). V gave up 2 bases and J gave up 5 bases, with 24 bases separating them. Germline-derived CDR1 and CDR2 are KGHSH and LQKENI. CDR3 length: 18 residues. CDR3 nucleotide sequence: TGTGCCAGCTCACCATCGCCCGGGACAACGGCTTCTCCGGAGACCCAGTACTTC. The encoded protein is CASSPSPGTTASPETQYF. Supplemented by reference TRBV18 and TRBJ2-5, the full variable domain reads NAGVMQNPRHLVRRRGQEARLRCSPMKGHSHVYWYRQLPEEGLKFMVYLQKENIIDESGMPKERFSAEFPKEGPSILRIQQVVRGDSAAYFCASSPSPGTTASPETQYFGPGTRLLVL.